The rows below give T cell receptor beta chains drawn from one sample of a study of shared clonotypes between healthy human individuals. This table comes from immunoSEQ multiplex PCR, and its TCRdb copy is limited to in-frame clones, with some not included. The data hold approximately 640,000 clones, with about three quarters observed a single time. Sequencing used memory CD4+ T cells sorted from blood. The receptors were sampled from a woman aged 25 to 45 in good health. The CDR3 runs from the conserved cysteine through the conserved F or W. D genes are given only for firm matches. The size entry is marked missing in some rows and otherwise reads once, few, many or a size class.

TRBV7-8	few	-	TRBJ1-5	CASSLAGAHRPQHF	TGTGCCAGCAGCTTAGCGGGGGCCCATCGGCCCCAGCATTTT
TRBV27	-	-	TRBJ1-5	CASRTYGTHQPQHF	TGTGCCAGCAGAACCTACGGGACTCATCAGCCCCAGCATTTT
TRBV6-1	many	-	TRBJ1-5	CASNSRGGQPQHF	TGTGCCAGCAACTCTAGGGGGGGTCAGCCCCAGCATTTT
TRBV11-2	-	-	TRBJ2-1	CASSLGREVEQFF	TGTGCCAGCAGCTTAGGAAGGGAAGTTGAGCAGTTCTTC
TRBV28	once	TRBD2	TRBJ2-7	CASSLTSGRVSEQYF	TGTGCCAGCAGCTTAACTAGCGGGAGGGTGAGCGAGCAGTACTTC
TRBV19	once	-	TRBJ2-3	CASSMGRTTDTQYF	TGTGCCAGTAGTATGGGTCGGACCACAGATACGCAGTATTTT
TRBV28	-	-	TRBJ1-2	CASTRKRGYTF	TGTGCCAGCACCCGGAAGCGTGGCTACACCTTC
TRBV27	-	-	TRBJ2-5	CASSLSRVGRTRVQTQYF	TGTGCCAGCAGTTTATCGAGGGTCGGACGGACCAGGGTGCAGACCCAGTACTTC
TRBV27	-	-	TRBJ2-1	CASSGRRVIGEQFF	TGTGCCAGCAGTGGACGGAGGGTGATCGGTGAGCAGTTCTTC
TRBV14	-	-	TRBJ2-2	CASSLNTGELFF	TGTGCCAGCAGCCTCAACACCGGGGAGCTGTTTTTT
TRBV27	-	TRBD2	TRBJ2-2	CASSQLGLAANTGELFF	TGTGCCAGCAGCCAGCTCGGACTAGCGGCAAACACCGGGGAGCTGTTTTTT
TRBV10-1	-	-	TRBJ1-1	CASSDPPNTEAFF	TGCGCCAGCAGTGATCCGCCGAACACTGAAGCTTTCTTT
TRBV7-9	-	-	TRBJ1-2	CASSINGGYTF	TGTGCCAGCAGCATAAACGGTGGCTACACCTTC
TRBV19	few	TRBD2	TRBJ2-6	CATGASGNSGANVLTF	TGTGCCACTGGGGCTAGCGGGAACTCTGGGGCCAACGTCCTGACTTTC
TRBV28	few	TRBD2	TRBJ2-1	CASAAPTSGSLHEQFF	TGTGCCAGCGCCGCCCCCACTAGCGGGAGCCTCCATGAGCAGTTCTTC
TRBV5-8	-	TRBD2	TRBJ2-5	CASRRAGGTEQETQYF	TGTGCCAGCAGACGCGCGGGAGGGACCGAACAAGAGACCCAGTACTTC
TRBV4-2	many	-	TRBJ1-1	CASSQVTQGNTEAFF	TGTGCCAGCAGCCAAGTGACCCAGGGGAACACTGAAGCTTTCTTT
TRBV13	-	-	TRBJ2-1	CASSLVREGDEQFF	TGTGCCAGCAGCTTGGTCAGGGAGGGGGATGAGCAGTTCTTC
TRBV2	-	-	TRBJ2-5	CASSEYPGVETQYF	TGTGCCAGCAGTGAATATCCGGGAGTGGAGACCCAGTACTTC
TRBV11-2	-	-	TRBJ2-7	CASSLRGQSSSYEQYF	TGTGCCAGCAGCCTTCGGGGGCAGTCTAGCTCCTACGAGCAGTACTTC
TRBV9	-	-	TRBJ1-2	CASSVEDGPSGGYTF	TGTGCCAGCAGCGTAGAGGACGGACCTTCGGGCGGCTACACCTTC
TRBV9	-	-	TRBJ1-3	CASSVVGIESGNTIYF	TGTGCCAGCAGCGTAGTAGGGATAGAATCTGGAAACACCATATATTTT